The rows below give T cell receptor beta chains drawn from one sample of a study of beta chain features in type 1 diabetes. Using immunoSEQ multiplex PCR, the repertoire was profiled, and TCRdb retains in-frame clones only, with some absent. The table includes about 160,000 clones, about 9% detected once. Sequenced sample: central memory CD4+ T cells from blood. These receptors came from a woman between 18 and 30 years old with type 1 diabetes. CDR3s include the opening cysteine and the closing phenylalanine or tryptophan. The D gene is left open where the match is weak. Some rows mark clone size as missing; the rest say once, few, many or name a class of expanded clone.

size,J,length,D,V,CDR3,DNA
NA,TRBJ2-7,16,TRBD2,TRBV9,CASSATGTSGSYEQYF,TGTGCCAGCAGCGCAACGGGGACTAGCGGGTCCTACGAGCAGTACTTC
NA,TRBJ2-5,14,NA,TRBV14,CASSQDLFQETQYF,TGTGCCAGCAGCCAAGACCTATTCCAAGAGACCCAGTACTTC
few,TRBJ1-2,11,TRBD1,TRBV19,CATRQGDGYTF,TGTGCCACCCGACAGGGAGATGGCTACACCTTC
few,TRBJ2-7,14,TRBD2,TRBV2,CASRWGGISYEQYF,TGTGCCAGCAGGTGGGGGGGGATCTCCTACGAGCAGTACTTC
NA,TRBJ2-7,15,TRBD1,TRBV4-3,CASSRAATGNYEQYF,TGCGCCAGCAGCCGGGCCGCGACAGGGAACTACGAGCAGTACTTC
NA,TRBJ2-1,15,TRBD1,TRBV7-2,CASSLSGQEFNEQFF,TGTGCCAGCAGCTTAAGTGGACAGGAATTCAATGAGCAGTTCTTC
few,TRBJ2-3,13,TRBD1,TRBV6-5,CASQGARRDTQYF,TGTGCCAGTCAGGGGGCAAGGAGAGATACGCAGTATTTT
few,TRBJ2-6,16,NA,TRBV7-2,CASSLALGSGANVLTF,TGTGCCAGCAGCTTAGCGCTCGGGTCTGGGGCCAACGTCCTGACTTTC
few,TRBJ1-1,13,TRBD1,TRBV29-1,CSPKDRDDTEAFF,TGCAGCCCCAAGGACAGGGATGACACTGAAGCTTTCTTT
NA,TRBJ1-4,15,TRBD1,TRBV4-1,CASSQGGTGGEKLFF,TGCGCCAGCAGCCAAGGTGGGACAGGGGGTGAAAAACTGTTTTTT
NA,TRBJ2-3,16,TRBD2,TRBV5-1,CASSGTSGTSTDTQYF,TGCGCCAGCAGCGGAACTAGCGGGACTAGCACAGATACGCAGTATTTT
few,TRBJ1-6,14,NA,TRBV18,CASSPPRFGSPLHF,TGTGCCAGCTCACCACCGCGGTTCGGTTCACCCCTCCACTTT
NA,TRBJ2-1,13,NA,TRBV9,CASSVAPYNEQFF,TGTGCCAGCAGCGTGGCCCCTTACAATGAGCAGTTCTTC
NA,TRBJ2-7,13,NA,TRBV21-1,CASSGGQAYEQYF,TGTGCCAGCAGCGGGGGACAGGCCTACGAGCAGTACTTC
NA,TRBJ2-7,13,NA,TRBV7-2,CASSLGPSYEQYF,TGTGCCAGCAGCTTAGGTCCCAGCTACGAGCAGTACTTC
NA,TRBJ2-2,16,NA,TRBV2,CASSEGPGINTGELFF,TGTGCCAGCAGTGAAGGTCCAGGTATCAACACCGGGGAGCTGTTTTTT
NA,TRBJ1-4,15,NA,TRBV4-1,CASSASHSNNEKLFF,TGCGCCAGCAGCGCCAGCCACAGCAATAATGAAAAACTGTTTTTT
few,TRBJ2-3,14,NA,TRBV7-2,CASSLERLRDTQYF,TGTGCCAGCAGCTTAGAGCGGCTCCGGGATACGCAGTATTTT
few,TRBJ2-3,15,NA,TRBV15,CATSRDLLGTDTQYF,TGTGCCACCAGCAGAGATCTACTAGGCACAGATACGCAGTATTTT
few,TRBJ2-5,15,TRBD2,TRBV18,CASSPPLAVQETQYF,TGTGCCAGCTCACCGCCCCTAGCGGTCCAAGAGACCCAGTACTTC
few,TRBJ2-7,13,TRBD2,TRBV5-1,CASSPGGVHEQYF,TGCGCCAGCAGCCCTGGGGGGGTCCACGAGCAGTACTTC
few,TRBJ2-2,18,NA,TRBV4-3,CASSQGASGGGGSGELFF,TGCGCCAGCAGCCAAGGGGCTAGCGGAGGAGGGGGGAGCGGGGAGCTGTTTTTT
NA,TRBJ2-1,14,TRBD2,TRBV28,CASSPGLAGTEQFF,TGTGCCAGCTCGCCCGGACTAGCGGGTACTGAGCAGTTCTTC
NA,TRBJ2-2,16,TRBD1,TRBV7-2,CASSLVTGGAAGELFF,TGTGCCAGCAGCTTAGTCACAGGGGGCGCAGCCGGGGAGCTGTTTTTT
many,TRBJ1-2,14,TRBD1,TRBV14,CASSNAGGWSGYTF,TGTGCCAGCAGCAACGCAGGGGGCTGGAGTGGCTACACCTTC
NA,TRBJ2-7,15,TRBD2,TRBV5-1,CASTPLAGGTYEQYF,TGCGCCAGCACCCCCCTAGCGGGAGGGACCTACGAGCAGTACTTC
NA,TRBJ2-3,17,TRBD2,TRBV4-3,CASSQEGMGGLTDTQYF,TGCGCCAGCAGCCAAGAAGGAATGGGGGGACTAACAGATACGCAGTATTTT
NA,TRBJ1-2,13,TRBD1,TRBV11-2,CASSLGTAYGYTF,TGTGCCAGCAGCCTCGGGACAGCCTATGGCTACACCTTC
few,TRBJ2-2,14,TRBD1,TRBV7-9,CASSSGQGTGELFF,TGTGCCAGCAGCTCCGGACAGGGGACCGGGGAGCTGTTTTTT
few,TRBJ2-5,14,TRBD2,TRBV7-9,CASSINRGEETQYF,TGTGCCAGCAGCATCAATCGGGGGGAAGAGACCCAGTACTTC
NA,TRBJ1-2,15,TRBD1,TRBV19,CASSISTGYNYGYTF,TGTGCCAGTAGTATATCGACAGGGTATAACTATGGCTACACCTTC
few,TRBJ2-3,12,NA,TRBV29-1,CSVEVTVATQYF,TGCAGCGTTGAAGTGACTGTTGCCACGCAGTATTTT
few,TRBJ1-2,12,NA,TRBV10-3,CASRGANYGYTF,TGTGCCTCCAGGGGAGCTAACTATGGCTACACCTTC
NA,TRBJ2-1,14,NA,TRBV2,CASSGNRAGNEQFF,TGTGCCAGCAGTGGCAACAGGGCAGGCAATGAGCAGTTCTTC
few,TRBJ2-3,14,NA,TRBV7-2,CASSPRLGTDTQYF,TGTGCCAGCAGCCCCCGCCTAGGCACAGATACGCAGTATTTT
few,TRBJ1-5,14,NA,TRBV6-5,CASSYGGGGQPQHF,TGTGCCAGCAGTTACGGGGGCGGAGGTCAGCCCCAGCATTTT
NA,TRBJ2-6,14,NA,TRBV6-6,CASSRQSGANVLTF,TGTGCCAGCAGTAGACAGTCTGGGGCCAACGTCCTGACTTTC
NA,TRBJ1-2,15,NA,TRBV4-3,CASSLSGGQNYGYTF,TGCGCCAGCAGCCTCTCAGGCGGACAGAACTATGGCTACACCTTC
few,TRBJ2-5,16,NA,TRBV6-5,CASSYSSSELGETQYF,TGTGCCAGCAGTTACTCCTCTAGCGAACTAGGGGAGACCCAGTACTTC
NA,TRBJ1-6,15,NA,TRBV7-2,CASSGEGFLNSPLHF,TGTGCCAGCAGCGGCGAGGGATTTTTAAATTCACCCCTCCACTTT
few,TRBJ1-5,14,NA,TRBV18,CASSPQGKGQPQHF,TGTGCCAGCTCACCACAGGGGAAGGGTCAGCCCCAGCATTTT
few,TRBJ2-7,14,TRBD1,TRBV5-6,CASSLGTGWYEQYF,TGTGCCAGCAGCCTCGGGACAGGGTGGTACGAGCAGTACTTC
many,TRBJ2-1,15,NA,TRBV11-3,CASSLTGGVYNEQFF,TGTGCCAGCAGCTTAACGGGGGGCGTCTACAATGAGCAGTTCTTC
few,TRBJ2-1,13,TRBD2,TRBV11-2,CASTQDGSGGQFF,TGTGCCAGCACCCAAGACGGAAGCGGGGGACAGTTCTTC
NA,TRBJ2-5,12,NA,TRBV10-3,CAIRGLSETQYF,TGTGCCATCAGAGGACTATCAGAGACCCAGTACTTC